This T cell receptor beta chain was identified during a study of blood T cell repertoires in COVID-19. Whole-study context: Collection of acute and convalescent COVID-19 samples took place in the United States, Italy and Spain.

Per the authors' pipeline: From reference gene primer amplification, estimates of nucleated cell counts were derived. Here immunoSEQ multiplex PCR was the method, and the copy in TCRdb shows in-frame clones only, minus some. V and J calls and clone size follow that table, whereas D and trimming were derived from the DNA. The data show a few hundred thousand clones, 85% to 90% seen once. The participants were between roughly 18 and 89 years old and came from 24 US areas. Participants' reported clinical history set cohort assignment. V dropped 5 bases and J dropped 6 bases, with 17 bases sitting between them. Germline CDR1 is GTSNPN and CDR2 is SVGIG (reference sequence). CDR3 size: 13 residues.

The TCR comes from a woman in her fifties or sixties who had recovered from COVID-19. V is TRBV30 and J is TRBJ2-7; weak D call: TRBD1 (5 bases). Sequencing input: PBMCs or T cells enriched from blood (not recorded which). The CDR3 here is CAWGPGRVSEQYF. The CDR3 DNA sequence: TGTGCCTGGGGTCCGGGCAGGGTAAGCGAGCAGTACTTC.